Listed below are T cell receptor beta chains from one sample, sequenced in a study of T cells after yellow fever vaccination. TCRdb used MiXCR to reprocess the 5' RACE reads, holding one entry per CDR3 protein. In the table there are fewer than 450,000 distinct CDR3 sequences, around 8.1% of which are singletons. The sample in question was PBMCs, obtained roughly 46 days after the first yellow fever vaccination. Receptors originate from a man younger than 35 who received the YFV17D yellow fever vaccine. Each CDR3 is given with its conserved first and last residue.

>TRBV4-3|TRBJ2-1|16
CASSQDNRGWYNEQFF
>TRBV9|TRBJ2-6|16
CASSRGVDSGANVLTF
>TRBV30|TRBJ1-2|14
CAATKGQSNYGYTF
>TRBV7-9|TRBJ1-6|14
CALSGDQDGSPLHF
>TRBV20-1|TRBJ2-1|12
CSAIPGYNEQFF
>TRBV2|TRBJ1-2|14
CASSEEGGYYGYTF
>TRBV15|TRBJ2-5|13
CATSRDAQETQYF
>TRBV5-5|TRBJ2-3|17
CASSFLTGGSSTDTQYF
>TRBV6-2/TRBV6-3|TRBJ1-2|15
CASSYSTTGAYGYTF
>TRBV5-1|TRBJ2-5|16
CASSSEGPSYQETQYF
>TRBV15|TRBJ2-5|14
CATSTGPQQETQYF
>TRBV6-1|TRBJ1-4|15
CASSPGQGLNEKLFF
>TRBV2|TRBJ1-5|17
CASSRFWTAVSNQPQHF
>TRBV27|TRBJ2-3|17
CASSLSYGSSQGDTQYF
>TRBV6-2/TRBV6-3|TRBJ2-5|14
CASSPGTDKETQYF
>TRBV5-6|TRBJ2-3|16
CASTRFGLAPTDTQYF
>TRBV18|TRBJ2-7|15
CASSPPQGQLREQYF
>TRBV7-9|TRBJ1-4|15
CASSPAGTENEKLFF
>TRBV5-1|TRBJ2-5|14
CASSSDRAGETQYF
>TRBV12-3/TRBV12-4|TRBJ1-1|11
CASSKGTEAFF
>TRBV7-3|TRBJ2-5|15
CASSLGWEFAETQYF
>TRBV20-1|TRBJ1-6|11
CSAGQGFPLHF
>TRBV24-1|TRBJ2-5|17
CATSDPGATVSVETQYF